Below are 10 T cell receptor beta chains sequenced from a single sample in a study of T cell responses to AZD1222 COVID-19 vaccine. TCRdb's copy holds only in-frame clones and misses some; the assay was immunoSEQ multiplex PCR. The sample yields 100,000 to 150,000 clones, approximately 90% seen once. The sequencing here drew on peripheral blood, taken on day 0 of MenACWY control vaccination. These receptor sequences come from an adult in good health.

In its sample, this clone was seen once. Written as DNA, the CDR3 is TGTGCCACCAGTGACCCCACTTCCGGGACAGGGGTATTGGGCGAGCAGTACTTC. Residues: CATSDPTSGTGVLGEQYF. The chain joins TRBV24-1 to TRBJ2-7; 10 positions match TRBD1. Germline V gene data show CDR1 as KGHDR and CDR2 as SFDVKD. V gave up 4 bases and J gave up 6 bases; unmatched junction bases: 17. The CDR3 runs 18 residues.

This chain uses TRBV9 with TRBJ1-3; D is uncertain. In germline, CDR1 is SGDLS, CDR2 YYNGEE. This CDR3 spans 15 amino acids. Trimming shortened V by 0 bases and J by 0 bases, and 7 bases separated the two germline ends. The CDR3 sequence: CASSVEVASGNTIYF. DNA for the CDR3: TGTGCCAGCAGCGTAGAAGTAGCCTCTGGAAACACCATATATTTT.

This clone was seen once. This sequence joins TRBV12-3 or TRBV12-4 and TRBJ1-1; maybe TRBD1 (6 bases). The CDR3 has 13 amino acids. Trimming cost V 1 base and J 5 bases, with 8 bases left between them. DNA of the CDR3: TGTGCCAGCAGTTTAGAGGGGGGAACTGAAGCTTTCTTT. Amino acid sequence: CASSLEGGTEAFF.

There are a few counts of this clone. The chain is built from TRBV5-6 and TRBJ2-1; D not resolved. Germline values: CDR1 SGHDT, CDR2 YYEEEE. The CDR3 extends over 17 amino acids. V was pared by 4 bases and J by 2 bases, with 19 bases between. CDR3 DNA sequence: TGTGCCAGCAGCCCCCTGCAACCATTGGCGGCCTACAATGAGCAGTTCTTC. Its protein product is CASSPLQPLAAYNEQFF.

V is TRBV7-2 and J is TRBJ2-3, with TRBD2 matching 13 bases. Germline CDR1 is SGHTA and CDR2 is FQGNSA. V lost 7 bases and J lost 7; bases outside the gene matches: 5. The CDR3 covers 14 residues. The CDR3 bases are TGTGCCAGCACCGAGACTAGCGGGAGGAATACGCAGTATTTT. Its translation is CASTETSGRNTQYF.

This chain joins TRBV6-2 or TRBV6-3 and TRBJ1-1, with D unresolved. There are 19 residues in the CDR3. CDR1 and CDR2 from the germline V gene are MNHEY and SVGEGT. Trimming removed 0 bases at V and 0 bases at J, with 20 bases between. The CDR3 DNA reads as TGTGCCAGCAGTTACTCCGACGGAGCGGCAGACCCTATGAACACTGAAGCTTTCTTT. Translation: CASSYSDGAADPMNTEAFF.

This chain connects TRBV12-3 or TRBV12-4 to TRBJ1-5; 10 bases are a match to TRBD1. V lost 8 bases and J lost 7; bases outside the gene matches: 5. This CDR3 spans 13 amino acids. The CDR3 coding sequence is TGTGCCAGCGGGGACAGGGGTAGACAGCCCCAGCATTTT. It specifies CASGDRGRQPQHF.

The chain couples TRBV30 to TRBJ2-1, with 7 bases matching TRBD2. Germline V gene lookup returns CDR1 GTSNPN and CDR2 SVGIG (reference sequence). The CDR3 is 14 amino acids. V trimming: 3 bases; J trimming: 6 bases; junction bases outside the gene matches: 8. The CDR3 protein is CAWRTGGRGNEQFF. In nucleotides, the CDR3 is TGTGCCTGGAGAACGGGAGGAAGGGGCAATGAGCAGTTCTTC.

The chain joins TRBV10-3 to TRBJ2-7; 10 nucleotides align to TRBD2. Germline V gene sequence: CDR1 ENHRY, CDR2 SYGVKD. CDR3 size: 15 residues. With 3 bases clipped from V and 1 base from J, the junction kept 3 bases outside the gene matches. The chain's CDR3 is CAISDLAGVSYEQYF. The CDR3 region has the DNA TGTGCCATCAGTGACCTAGCGGGAGTGTCCTACGAGCAGTACTTC.

This chain's CDR3 is CASSLSPAGQGAYEQYF. In nucleotides, the CDR3 is TGCGCCAGCAGCTTGAGTCCGGCGGGGCAGGGGGCTTATGAGCAGTACTTC. V usage is TRBV5-1 and J usage is TRBJ2-7; 8 bases line up with TRBD1. The CDR3 has 17 amino acids. From germline, CDR1 is SGHRS and CDR2 YFSETQ. Losses at the gene ends were 1 base for V and 7 bases for J; bases not matched to a gene: 16.